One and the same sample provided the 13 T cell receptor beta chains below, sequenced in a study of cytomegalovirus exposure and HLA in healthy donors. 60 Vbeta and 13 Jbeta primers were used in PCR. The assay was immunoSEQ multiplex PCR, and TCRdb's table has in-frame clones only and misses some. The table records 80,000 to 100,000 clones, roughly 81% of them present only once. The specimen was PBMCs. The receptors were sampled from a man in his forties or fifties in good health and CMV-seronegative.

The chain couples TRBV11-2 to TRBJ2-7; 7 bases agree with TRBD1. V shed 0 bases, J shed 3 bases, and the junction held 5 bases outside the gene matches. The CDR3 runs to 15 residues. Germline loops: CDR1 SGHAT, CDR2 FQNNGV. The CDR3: CASSLENRGFYEQYF. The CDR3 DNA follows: TGTGCCAGCAGCTTAGAAAACAGGGGTTTCTACGAGCAGTACTTC.

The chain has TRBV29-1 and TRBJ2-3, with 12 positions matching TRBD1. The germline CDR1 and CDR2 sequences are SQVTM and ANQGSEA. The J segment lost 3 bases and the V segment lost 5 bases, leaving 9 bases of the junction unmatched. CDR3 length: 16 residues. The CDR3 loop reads CSVQRGQGARTDTQYF. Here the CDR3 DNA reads TGCAGCGTTCAGCGGGGACAGGGGGCTCGGACAGATACGCAGTATTTT.

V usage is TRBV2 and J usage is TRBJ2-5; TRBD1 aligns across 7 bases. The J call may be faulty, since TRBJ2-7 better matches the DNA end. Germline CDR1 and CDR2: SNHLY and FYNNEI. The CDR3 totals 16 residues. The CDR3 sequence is CASSTTRQGETYEQYF. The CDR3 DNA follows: TGTGCCAGCAGTACTACCCGACAGGGTGAGACCTACGAGCAGTACTTC.

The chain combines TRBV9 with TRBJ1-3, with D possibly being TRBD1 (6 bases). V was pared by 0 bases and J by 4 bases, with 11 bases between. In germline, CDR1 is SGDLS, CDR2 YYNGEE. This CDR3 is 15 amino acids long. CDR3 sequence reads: CASSVALGQGNTIYF. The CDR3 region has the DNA TGTGCCAGCAGCGTAGCTCTCGGACAGGGAAACACCATATATTTT.

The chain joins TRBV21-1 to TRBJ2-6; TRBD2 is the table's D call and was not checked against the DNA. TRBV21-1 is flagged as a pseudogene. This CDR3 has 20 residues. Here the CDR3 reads CASSISGREHSNSGANVLTF. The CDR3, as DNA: TGTGCCAGCAGCATTAGCGGGAGGGAACATAGTAACTCTGGGGCCAACGTCCTGACTTTC.

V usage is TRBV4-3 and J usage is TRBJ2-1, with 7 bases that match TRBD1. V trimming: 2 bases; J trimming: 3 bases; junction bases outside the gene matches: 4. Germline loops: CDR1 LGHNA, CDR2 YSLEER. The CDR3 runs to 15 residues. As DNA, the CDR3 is TGCGCCAGCAGCCAAACACAGGGGAACTACAATGAGCAGTTCTTC. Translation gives CASSQTQGNYNEQFF.

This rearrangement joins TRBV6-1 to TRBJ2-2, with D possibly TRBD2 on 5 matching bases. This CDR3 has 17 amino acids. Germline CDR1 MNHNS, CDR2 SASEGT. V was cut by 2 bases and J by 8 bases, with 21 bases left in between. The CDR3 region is CASSEQPDWMFFGELFF. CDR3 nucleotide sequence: TGTGCCAGCAGTGAACAGCCGGACTGGATGTTTTTTGGGGAGCTGTTTTTT.

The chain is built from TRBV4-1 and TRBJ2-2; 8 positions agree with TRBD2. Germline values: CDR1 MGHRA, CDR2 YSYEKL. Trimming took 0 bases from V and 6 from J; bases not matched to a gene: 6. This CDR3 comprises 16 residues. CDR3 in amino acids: CASSQDPSGGSGELFF. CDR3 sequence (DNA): TGCGCCAGCAGCCAAGATCCCAGCGGGGGTTCCGGGGAGCTGTTTTTT.

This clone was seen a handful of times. The CDR3 is CASNLLGGQFEAEAFF. CDR3 nucleotide sequence: TGTGCCAGCAACCTATTGGGCGGACAGTTCGAGGCTGAAGCTTTCTTT. This chain joins TRBV5-6 and TRBJ1-1, with D possibly matching TRBD1 (6 bases). Germline V gene lookup returns CDR1 SGHDT and CDR2 YYEEEE. The V end lost 6 bases, the J end lost 6 bases, and 24 bases lay between the germline ends. CDR3 length: 16 amino acids. The whole variable domain, remainder taken from reference TRBV5-6 and TRBJ1-1, is DAGVTQSPTHLIKTRGQQVTLRCSPKSGHDTVSWYQQALGQGPQFIFQYYEEEERQRGNFPDRFSGHQFPNYSSELNVNALLLGDSALYLCASNLLGGQFEAEAFFGQGTRLTVV.

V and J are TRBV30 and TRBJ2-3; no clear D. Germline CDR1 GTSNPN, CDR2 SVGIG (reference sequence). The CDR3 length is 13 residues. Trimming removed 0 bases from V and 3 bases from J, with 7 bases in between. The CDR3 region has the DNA TGTGCCTGGAGTGTCCGCCGGACAGATACGCAGTATTTT. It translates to CAWSVRRTDTQYF.

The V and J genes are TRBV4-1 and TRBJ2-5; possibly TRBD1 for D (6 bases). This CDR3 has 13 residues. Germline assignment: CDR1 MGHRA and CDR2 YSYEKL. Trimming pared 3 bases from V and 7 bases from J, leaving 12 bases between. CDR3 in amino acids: CASSQSQGGTQYF. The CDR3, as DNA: TGCGCCAGCAGCCAGTCACAGGGTGGGACCCAGTACTTC.

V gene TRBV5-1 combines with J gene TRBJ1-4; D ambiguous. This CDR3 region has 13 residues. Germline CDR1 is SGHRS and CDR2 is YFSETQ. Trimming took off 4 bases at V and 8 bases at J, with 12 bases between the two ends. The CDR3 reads CASSLPGSEKLFF. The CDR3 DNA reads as TGCGCCAGCAGCCTACCGGGGAGCGAAAAACTGTTTTTT. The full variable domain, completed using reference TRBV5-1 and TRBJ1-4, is KAGVTQTPRYLIKTRGQQVTLSCSPISGHRSVSWYQQTPGQGLQFLFEYFSETQRNKGNFPGRFSGRQFSNSRSEMNVSTLELGDSALYLCASSLPGSEKLFFGSGTQLSVL.

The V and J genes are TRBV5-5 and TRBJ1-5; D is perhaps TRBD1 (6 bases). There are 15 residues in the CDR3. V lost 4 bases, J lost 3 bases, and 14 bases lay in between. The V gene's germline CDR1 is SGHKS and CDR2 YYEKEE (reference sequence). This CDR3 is CASSALDRTNQPQHF. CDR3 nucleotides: TGTGCCAGCAGCGCCCTAGACAGGACCAATCAGCCCCAGCATTTT.